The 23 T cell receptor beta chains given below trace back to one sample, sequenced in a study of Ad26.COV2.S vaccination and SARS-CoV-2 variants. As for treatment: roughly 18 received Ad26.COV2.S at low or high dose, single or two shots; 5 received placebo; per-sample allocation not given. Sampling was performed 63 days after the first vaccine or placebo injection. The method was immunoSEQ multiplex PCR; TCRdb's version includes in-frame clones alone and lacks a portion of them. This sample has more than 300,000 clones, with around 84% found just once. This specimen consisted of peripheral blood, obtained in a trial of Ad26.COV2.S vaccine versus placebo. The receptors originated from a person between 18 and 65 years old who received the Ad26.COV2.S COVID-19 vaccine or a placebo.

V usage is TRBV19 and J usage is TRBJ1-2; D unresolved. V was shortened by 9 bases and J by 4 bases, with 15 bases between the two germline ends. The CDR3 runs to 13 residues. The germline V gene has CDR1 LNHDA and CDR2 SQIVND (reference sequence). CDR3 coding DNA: TGTGCCAGAGGACCCCGTGTCCCCTATGGCTACACCTTC. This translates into CARGPRVPYGYTF.

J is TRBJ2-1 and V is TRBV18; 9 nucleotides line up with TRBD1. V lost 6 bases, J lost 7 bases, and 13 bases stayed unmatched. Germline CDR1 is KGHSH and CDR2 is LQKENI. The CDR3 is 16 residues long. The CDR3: CASSQIRGQGRNEQFF. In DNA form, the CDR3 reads TGTGCCAGCTCTCAAATAAGAGGACAGGGGAGGAATGAGCAGTTCTTC.

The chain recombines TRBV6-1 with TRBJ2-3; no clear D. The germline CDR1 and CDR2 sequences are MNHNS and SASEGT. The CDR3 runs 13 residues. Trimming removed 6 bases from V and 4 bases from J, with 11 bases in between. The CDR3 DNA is TGTGCCAGCAGCCTTGACCCCGCAGATACGCAGTATTTT. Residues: CASSLDPADTQYF.

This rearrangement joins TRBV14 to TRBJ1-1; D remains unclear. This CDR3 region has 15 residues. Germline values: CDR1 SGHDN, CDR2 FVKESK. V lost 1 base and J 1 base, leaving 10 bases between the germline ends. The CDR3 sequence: CASSQVVGRNTEAFF. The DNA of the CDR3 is TGTGCCAGCAGCCAAGTAGTGGGGAGGAACACTGAAGCTTTCTTT.

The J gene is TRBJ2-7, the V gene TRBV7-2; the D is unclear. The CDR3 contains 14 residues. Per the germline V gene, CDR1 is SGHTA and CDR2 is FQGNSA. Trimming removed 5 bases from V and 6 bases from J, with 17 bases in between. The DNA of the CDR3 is TGTGCCAGCAGCGCCGACCCTAAAATTCCCGAGCAGTACTTC. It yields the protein CASSADPKIPEQYF.

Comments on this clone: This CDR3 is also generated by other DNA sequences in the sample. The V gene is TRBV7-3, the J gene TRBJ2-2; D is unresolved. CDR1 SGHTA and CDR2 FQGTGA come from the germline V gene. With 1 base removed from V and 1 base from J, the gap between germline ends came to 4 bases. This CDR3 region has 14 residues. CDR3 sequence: CASSLRQNTGELFF. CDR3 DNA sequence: TGTGCCAGCAGCTTAAGACAGAACACCGGGGAGCTGTTTTTT.

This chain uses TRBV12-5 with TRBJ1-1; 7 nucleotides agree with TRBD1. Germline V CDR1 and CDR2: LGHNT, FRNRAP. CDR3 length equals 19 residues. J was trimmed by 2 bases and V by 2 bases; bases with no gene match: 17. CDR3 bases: TGTGCTAGTGGTTTGTCCCCTAAGGACGGGACAGTTACTAACACTGAAGCTTTCTTT. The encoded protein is CASGLSPKDGTVTNTEAFF. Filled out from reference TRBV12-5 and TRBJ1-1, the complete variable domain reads DARVTQTPRHKVTEMGQEVTMRCQPILGHNTVFWYRQTMMQGLELLAYFRNRAPLDDSGMPKDRFSAEMPDATLATLKIQPSEPRDSAVYFCASGLSPKDGTVTNTEAFFGQGTRLTVV.

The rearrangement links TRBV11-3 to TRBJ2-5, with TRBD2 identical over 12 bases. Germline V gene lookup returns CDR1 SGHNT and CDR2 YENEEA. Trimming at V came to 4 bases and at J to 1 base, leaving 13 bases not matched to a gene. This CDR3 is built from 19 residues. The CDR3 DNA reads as TGTGCCAGCAGCTCCCCCCCAACTAGCGGGGGGACCGTCCAAGAGACCCAGTACTTC. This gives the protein CASSSPPTSGGTVQETQYF.

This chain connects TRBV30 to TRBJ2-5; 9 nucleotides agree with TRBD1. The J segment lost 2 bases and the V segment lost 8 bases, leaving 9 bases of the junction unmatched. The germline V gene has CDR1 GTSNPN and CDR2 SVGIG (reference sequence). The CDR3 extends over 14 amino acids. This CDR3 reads CARSGTGHQETQYF. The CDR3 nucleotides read TGTGCCAGATCAGGGACAGGGCATCAAGAGACCCAGTACTTC.

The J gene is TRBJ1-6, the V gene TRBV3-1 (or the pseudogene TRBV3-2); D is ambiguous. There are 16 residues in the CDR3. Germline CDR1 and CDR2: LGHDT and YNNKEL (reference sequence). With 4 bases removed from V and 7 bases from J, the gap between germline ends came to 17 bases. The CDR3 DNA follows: TGTGCCAGCAGCCTCGGTTCGGCCACCGGGAATTCACCCCTCCACTTT. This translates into CASSLGSATGNSPLHF.

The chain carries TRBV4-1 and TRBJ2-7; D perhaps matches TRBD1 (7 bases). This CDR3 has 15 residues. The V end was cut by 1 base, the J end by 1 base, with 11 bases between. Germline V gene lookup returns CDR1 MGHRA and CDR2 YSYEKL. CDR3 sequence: CASSQGPGGSYEQYF. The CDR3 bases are TGCGCCAGCAGCCAAGGGCCAGGGGGGTCCTACGAGCAGTACTTC.

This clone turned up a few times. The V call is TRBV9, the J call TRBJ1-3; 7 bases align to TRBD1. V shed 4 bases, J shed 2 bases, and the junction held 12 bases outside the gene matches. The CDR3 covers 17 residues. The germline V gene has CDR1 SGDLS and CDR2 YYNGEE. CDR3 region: CASSPRQGLSTGNTIYF. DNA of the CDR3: TGTGCCAGCAGCCCCAGACAGGGTTTATCGACTGGAAACACCATATATTTT.

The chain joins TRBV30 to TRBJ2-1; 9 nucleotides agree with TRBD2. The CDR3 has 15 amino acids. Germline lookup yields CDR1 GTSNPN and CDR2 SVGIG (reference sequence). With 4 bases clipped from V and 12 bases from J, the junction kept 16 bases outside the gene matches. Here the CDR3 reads CAWTVRGGGVGRQFF. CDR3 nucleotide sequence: TGTGCCTGGACGGTGCGGGGGGGCGGTGTCGGGCGGCAGTTCTTC. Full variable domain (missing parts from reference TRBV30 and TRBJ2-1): SQTIHQWPATLVQPVGSPLSLECTVEGTSNPNLYWYRQAAGRGLQLLFYSVGIGQISSEVPQNLSASRPQDRQFILSSKKLLLSDSGFYLCAWTVRGGGVGRQFFGPGTRLTVL.

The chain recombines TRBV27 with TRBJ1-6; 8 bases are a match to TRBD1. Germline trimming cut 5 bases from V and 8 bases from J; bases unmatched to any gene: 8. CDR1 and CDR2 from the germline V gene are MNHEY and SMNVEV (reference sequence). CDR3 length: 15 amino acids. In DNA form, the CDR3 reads TGTGCCAGCAGTATCCGACAGGGGTTGGATTCACCCCTCCACTTT. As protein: CASSIRQGLDSPLHF.

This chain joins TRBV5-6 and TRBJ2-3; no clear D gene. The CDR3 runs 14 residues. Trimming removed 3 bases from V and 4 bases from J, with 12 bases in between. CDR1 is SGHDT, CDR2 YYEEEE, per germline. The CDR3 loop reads CASSYPGWADTQYF. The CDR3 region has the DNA TGTGCCAGCAGCTACCCCGGCTGGGCAGATACGCAGTATTTT.

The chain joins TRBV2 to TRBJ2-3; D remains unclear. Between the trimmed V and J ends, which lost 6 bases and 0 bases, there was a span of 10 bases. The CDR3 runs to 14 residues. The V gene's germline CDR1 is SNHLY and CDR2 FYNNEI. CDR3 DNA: TGTGCCAGCAGACACAGAACTAGCACAGATACGCAGTATTTT. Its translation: CASRHRTSTDTQYF.

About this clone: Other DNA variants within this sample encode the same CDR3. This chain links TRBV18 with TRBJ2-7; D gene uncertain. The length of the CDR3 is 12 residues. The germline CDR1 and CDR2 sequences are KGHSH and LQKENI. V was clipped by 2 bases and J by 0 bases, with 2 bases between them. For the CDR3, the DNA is TGTGCCAGCTCACCAAGCTCCTACGAGCAGTACTTC. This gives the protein CASSPSSYEQYF.

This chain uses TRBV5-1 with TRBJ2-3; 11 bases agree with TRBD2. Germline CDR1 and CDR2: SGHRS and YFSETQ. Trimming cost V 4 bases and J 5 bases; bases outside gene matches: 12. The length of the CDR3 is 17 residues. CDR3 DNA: TGCGCCAGCAGCCCCAGGACTAGCGGGCTACTTGGAGATACGCAGTATTTT. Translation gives CASSPRTSGLLGDTQYF.

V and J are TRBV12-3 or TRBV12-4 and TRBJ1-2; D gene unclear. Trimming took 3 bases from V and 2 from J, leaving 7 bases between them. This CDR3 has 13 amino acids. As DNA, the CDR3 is TGTGCCAGCAGTTTGATCGTAAACTATGGCTACACCTTC. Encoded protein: CASSLIVNYGYTF.

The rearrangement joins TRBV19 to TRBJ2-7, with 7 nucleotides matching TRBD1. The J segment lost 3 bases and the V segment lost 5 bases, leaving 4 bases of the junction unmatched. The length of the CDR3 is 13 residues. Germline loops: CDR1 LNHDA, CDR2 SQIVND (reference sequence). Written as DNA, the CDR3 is TGTGCCAGTAGTTTGCGGACAGGCTACGAGCAGTACTTC. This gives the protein CASSLRTGYEQYF.

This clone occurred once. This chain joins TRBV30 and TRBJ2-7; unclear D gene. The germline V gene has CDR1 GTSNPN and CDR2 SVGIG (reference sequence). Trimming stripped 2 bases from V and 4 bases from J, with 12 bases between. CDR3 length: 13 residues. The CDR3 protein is CAWSPGRVYEQYF. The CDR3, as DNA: TGTGCCTGGAGTCCCGGACGGGTTTACGAGCAGTACTTC. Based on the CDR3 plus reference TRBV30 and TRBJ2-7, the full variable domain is SQTIHQWPATLVQPVGSPLSLECTVEGTSNPNLYWYRQAAGRGLQLLFYSVGIGQISSEVPQNLSASRPQDRQFILSSKKLLLSDSGFYLCAWSPGRVYEQYFGPGTRLTVT.

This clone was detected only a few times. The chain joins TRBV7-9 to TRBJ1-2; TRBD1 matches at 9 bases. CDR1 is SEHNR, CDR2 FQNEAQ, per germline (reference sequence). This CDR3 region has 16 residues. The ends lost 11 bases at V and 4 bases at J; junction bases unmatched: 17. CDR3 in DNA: TGTGCCTGCTTAACCGGGACAGGGTGGAATTCCTATGGCTACACCTTC. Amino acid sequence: CACLTGTGWNSYGYTF.

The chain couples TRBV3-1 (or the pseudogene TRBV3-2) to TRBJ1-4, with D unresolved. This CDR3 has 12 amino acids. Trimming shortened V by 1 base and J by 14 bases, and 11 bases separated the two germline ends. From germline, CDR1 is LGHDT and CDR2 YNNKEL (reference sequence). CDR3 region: CASSQGEGLLFF. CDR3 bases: TGTGCCAGCAGCCAAGGTGAAGGGTTGCTGTTTTTT.